Given below is one T cell receptor (beta chain) in context. The record originates from a study of blood T cell repertoires in COVID-19. Study context: Collection of acute and convalescent COVID-19 samples took place in the United States, Italy and Spain. Sample material is recorded as cDNA or gDNA derived from T cells, B-cell-depleted T cells, or PBMCs.

As processed by the authors: Amplification of reference gene primers provided the estimated nucleated cell counts. Method: immunoSEQ multiplex PCR; TCRdb's copy keeps in-frame clones and lacks some. That table supplies the V and J calls and clone size; D and trimming were determined from the DNA. The sample lists 70,000 to 95,000 clones; 84% were seen once. From germline, CDR1 is SEHNR and CDR2 FQNEAQ (reference sequence). This CDR3 is built from 14 residues. Deletions cut 3 bases from V and 3 bases from J, with 11 bases between. This sequence originates from a human donor in a cohort sampled during active COVID-19. The chain is built from TRBV7-9 and TRBJ1-1; D call uncertain. The sequencing sample was made of peripheral blood. The CDR3 DNA follows: TGTGCCAGCAGCTTGAGGTTGAGGGACACTGAAGCTTTCTTT. This sequence encodes CASSLRLRDTEAFF.